This T cell receptor beta chain emerged from a study of Ad26.COV2.S vaccination and SARS-CoV-2 variants. Looking at the study overall: Donor joined the COV1001 Ad26.COV2.S trial arm.

For this clone: The target antigen is unknown.

The assay was immunoSEQ multiplex PCR, and TCRdb's table has in-frame clones only and misses some. This table has about 480,000 clones, roughly 89% appearing once. Study results and limitations: Reported post-vaccination CD8+ and CD4+ T cell responses to spike showed substantial breadth. Placebo recipients had lower spike-specific TCR breadth than vaccine recipients.

The CDR3 totals 17 residues. Germline V lookup: CDR1 LNHDA, CDR2 SQIVND (reference sequence). V was trimmed by 7 bases and J by 4 bases, leaving 25 bases between them. As to treatment: some 20 received Ad26.COV2.S at low or high dose, single or two shots; about 5 received placebo; per-sample allocation not given. Sampling occurred on day 63 after the first vaccine or placebo injection. The sequence was collected from a person aged 18-65 years who received the Ad26.COV2.S COVID-19 vaccine or a placebo. The sequenced sample was peripheral blood, obtained in a trial of Ad26.COV2.S vaccine versus placebo. V and J are TRBV19 and TRBJ1-2; D not certain. As DNA, the CDR3 is TGTGCCAGTACCCCCGGGAGGTCGCGCTCGGGAGGCTATGGCTACACCTTC. Its protein is CASTPGRSRSGGYGYTF.